Each of the 20 T cell receptor beta chains below was sequenced from the same sample in a study of response to subunit inactivated influenza vaccine. MiXCR, applied by TCRdb to the RT-PCR reads, yields one record per CDR3 protein. The sample holds roughly 630,000 distinct CDR3 sequences; roughly 15% are singletons and the top ten take approximately 7.6%. The sample was PBMCs from blood, taken roughly 15 days before vaccination. These receptors all come from a man aged 45-65 years who received an inactivated influenza vaccine.

This clonotype occurred many times. The chain couples TRBV29-1 to TRBJ2-1; 8 bases are shared with TRBD2. CDR1 is SQVTM and CDR2 is ANQGSEA in the germline V gene. The trim removed 5 bases at V and 2 bases at J, leaving 5 bases unmatched. The CDR3 spans 14 residues. CDR3 sequence: CSVQTSGAYNEQFF. The CDR3 DNA reads TGCAGCGTTCAAACTAGCGGAGCCTACAATGAGCAGTTCTTC.

This clonotype came up a few times. V and J are TRBV4-3 and TRBJ1-6; D unclear. Germline assignment: CDR1 LGHNA and CDR2 YSLEER. The ends were cut back, 0 bases at V and 3 bases at J, with 15 bases in the middle. The CDR3 is made up of 18 amino acids. The CDR3 sequence is CASSQDLSARIYNSPLHF. In nucleotides, the CDR3 is TGCGCCAGCAGCCAAGATTTGAGCGCACGGATCTATAATTCACCCCTCCACTTT.

This clonotype was detected a few times. This rearrangement joins TRBV12-3 or TRBV12-4 to TRBJ2-3; D could derive from TRBD1 or TRBD2 (5 bases each). V was trimmed by 2 bases and J by 7 bases, leaving 16 bases between them. There are 15 residues in the CDR3. CDR3 region: CASSLKQGRWYTQYF. The CDR3 nucleotides are TGTGCCAGCAGTTTAAAGCAGGGACGTTGGTATACGCAGTATTTT.

Many counts were recorded for this clonotype. The rearrangement links TRBV5-1 to TRBJ2-7, with 8 nucleotides matching TRBD1. This CDR3 contains 15 residues. J was trimmed by 3 bases and V by 3 bases; bases with no gene match: 8. From germline, CDR1 is SGHRS and CDR2 YFSETQ. CDR3 DNA sequence: TGCGCCAGCAGCTCCCGGGACAGGACCTTCTACGAGCAGTACTTC. Encoded protein: CASSSRDRTFYEQYF. The variable domain in full, completed from reference TRBV5-1 and TRBJ2-7, reads KAGVTQTPRYLIKTRGQQVTLSCSPISGHRSVSWYQQTPGQGLQFLFEYFSETQRNKGNFPGRFSGRQFSNSRSEMNVSTLELGDSALYLCASSSRDRTFYEQYFGPGTRLTVT.

This chain links TRBV5-1 with TRBJ2-1; 9 bases fit TRBD1. The CDR3 totals 15 residues. Germline CDR1 SGHRS, CDR2 YFSETQ. With V trimmed by 4 bases and J by 7 bases, 9 bases remained unmatched. CDR3 DNA: TGCGCCAGCAGCCCACAGGGGGCCGGTGGGAATGAGCAGTTCTTC. The encoded protein is CASSPQGAGGNEQFF.

This clonotype was counted ten times or more. The gene calls are TRBV5-1 and TRBJ1-1; a possible D gene is TRBD1 (5 bases). The V end was cut by 3 bases, the J end by 4 bases, with 10 bases between. Germline V lookup: CDR1 SGHRS, CDR2 YFSETQ. The CDR3 is made up of 13 amino acids. The CDR3 region has the DNA TGCGCCAGCAGCTCACGGGGGGGCACTGAAGCTTTCTTT. Translation gives CASSSRGGTEAFF.

This clonotype was seen at least ten times. The genes are TRBV27 and TRBJ2-3; 8 bases are a match to TRBD2. Germline V gene sequence: CDR1 MNHEY, CDR2 SMNVEV (reference sequence). V dropped 6 bases and J dropped 2; count of bases not matched to a gene: 13. CDR3 length: 17 residues. The CDR3 DNA sequence: TGTGCCAGCAGACCTACTCCGGGGCGGGGGGTCACAGATACGCAGTATTTT. It encodes CASRPTPGRGVTDTQYF.

V usage is TRBV7-9 and J usage is TRBJ2-4, with a weak D call TRBD2 (5 bases). The V end was cut by 6 bases, the J end by 0 bases, with 9 bases between. Germline CDR1 SEHNR, CDR2 FQNEAQ (reference sequence). The CDR3 is 14 amino acids. The CDR3 nucleotides are TGTGCCAGCAGACCCGGGGTAGCCAAAAACATTCAGTACTTC. It encodes CASRPGVAKNIQYF.

This clonotype was seen a handful of times. The chain has TRBV11-3 and TRBJ2-3; D is possibly TRBD1 (6 bases). Germline V CDR1 and CDR2: SGHNT, YENEEA. V was trimmed by 6 bases and J by 1 base, leaving 14 bases between them. CDR3 length equals 15 residues. This CDR3 is CASSPKAGGTDTQYF. The DNA of the CDR3 is TGTGCCAGCAGTCCGAAGGCAGGGGGCACAGATACGCAGTATTTT.

V usage is TRBV29-1 and J usage is TRBJ2-5; 15 nucleotides align to TRBD2. The CDR3 spans 15 residues. V trimming: 3 bases; J trimming: 5 bases; junction bases outside the gene matches: 4. Germline V lookup: CDR1 SQVTM, CDR2 ANQGSEA. The CDR3 spells CSVDKGLAGGETQYF. DNA of the CDR3: TGCAGCGTTGATAAAGGACTAGCGGGAGGGGAGACCCAGTACTTC.

This clonotype occurred many times. V and J are TRBV7-2 and TRBJ2-1; D possibly corresponds to TRBD2 (5 bases). Germline V gene sequence: CDR1 SGHTA, CDR2 FQGNSA. V was shortened by 5 bases and J by 10 bases, with 15 bases between the two germline ends. CDR3 length: 13 residues. CDR3 in DNA: TGTGCCAGCAGCGTATCTAGCCGAAACGAGCAGTTCTTC. Translation gives CASSVSSRNEQFF. Together with reference TRBV7-2 and TRBJ2-1, the CDR3 gives the full variable domain: GAGVSQSPSNKVTEKGKDVELRCDPISGHTALYWYRQSLGQGLEFLIYFQGNSAPDKSGLPSDRFSAERTGGSVSTLTIQRTQQEDSAVYLCASSVSSRNEQFFGPGTRLTVL.

This clonotype was counted only a few times. The chain combines TRBV29-1 with TRBJ2-7; 8 nucleotides match TRBD1. The CDR3 runs to 12 residues. Per the germline V gene, CDR1 is SQVTM and CDR2 is ANQGSEA. The V and J ends lost 7 bases and 7 bases, in that order; junction bases with no gene match: 9. DNA of the CDR3: TGCAGCGGTCAGGGGGCCGACTTGGAGCAGTACTTC. As protein: CSGQGADLEQYF.

The chain joins TRBV28 to TRBJ2-2; 9 nucleotides align to TRBD1. After removal of 6 bases from V and 8 bases from J, the junction contained 7 bases not matched to a gene. Germline CDR1 reads MDHEN; CDR2 reads SYDVKM. The CDR3 is made up of 14 amino acids. CDR3 region: CASRTQGAAGELFF. CDR3 in DNA: TGTGCCAGCAGGACACAGGGGGCCGCTGGGGAGCTGTTTTTT.

This clonotype was observed a few times. V is TRBV20-1 and J is TRBJ1-1; D is uncertain. The CDR3 totals 14 residues. Germline V gene data show CDR1 as DFQATT and CDR2 as SNEGSKA (reference sequence). Trimming left V 1 base short and J 1 base short, with 10 bases between. CDR3 loop: CSARVGSGNTEAFF. DNA for the CDR3: TGCAGTGCTAGAGTAGGGAGCGGGAACACTGAAGCTTTCTTT.

This chain connects TRBV15 to TRBJ2-1, with D perhaps matching TRBD2 (5 bases). The CDR3 contains 16 residues. Trimming left V 3 bases short and J 0 bases short, with 12 bases between. The germline V gene has CDR1 LNHNV and CDR2 YYDKDF (reference sequence). The CDR3, as DNA: TGTGCCACCAGCAGGACCCGGGGAATCTCCTACAATGAGCAGTTCTTC. Protein: CATSRTRGISYNEQFF.

V usage is TRBV19 and J usage is TRBJ2-1; 7 bases are a match to TRBD2. The germline CDR1 and CDR2 sequences are LNHDA and SQIVND (reference sequence). CDR3 length equals 17 residues. With 6 bases clipped from V and 0 bases from J, the junction kept 11 bases outside the gene matches. CDR3 sequence (DNA): TGTGCCAGTAGGGTCGGGGTAGCGGGCGACTCCTACAATGAGCAGTTCTTC. Its protein is CASRVGVAGDSYNEQFF. Full variable domain (outside the CDR3, taken from reference TRBV19 and TRBJ2-1): DGGITQSPKYLFRKEGQNVTLSCEQNLNHDAMYWYRQDPGQGLRLIYYSQIVNDFQKGDIAEGYSVSREKKESFPLTVTSAQKNPTAFYLCASRVGVAGDSYNEQFFGPGTRLTVL.

This clonotype was seen a few times. The CDR3 DNA follows: TGCGCCAGCAGCTTGGAGCATTCCGGTGAGCAGTTCTTC. Encoded protein: CASSLEHSGEQFF. The chain is built from TRBV5-1 and TRBJ2-1; D is uncertain. CDR1 is SGHRS, CDR2 YFSETQ, per germline. V lost 0 bases and J lost 9, with 10 bases in between. CDR3 length equals 13 residues.

There are a few counts of this clonotype. This chain links TRBV10-3 with TRBJ2-3; the D is unclear. Trimming left V 6 bases short and J 3 bases short, with 7 bases between. The CDR3 totals 12 residues. Germline V CDR1 and CDR2: ENHRY, SYGVKD. CDR3 DNA sequence: TGTGCCATCAGCCAAGAAACAGATACGCAGTATTTT. Its translation: CAISQETDTQYF.

The chain uses TRBV4-1 and TRBJ2-7; D may be TRBD1 (6 bases). Trimming pared 1 base from V and 5 bases from J, leaving 15 bases between. Germline V gene data show CDR1 as MGHRA and CDR2 as YSYEKL. The CDR3 contains 15 residues. This CDR3 reads CASSQVQGMGHEQYF. The CDR3 bases are TGCGCCAGCAGCCAAGTACAGGGAATGGGCCACGAGCAGTACTTC.

A note on this clonotype: The junction and the germline gene differ at one end; a read error may be behind it. The J gene is TRBJ2-7, the V gene TRBV6-2 or TRBV6-3, with 9 bases matching TRBD1. The CDR3 covers 13 residues. Germline V gives CDR1 MNHEY, CDR2 SVGEGT. The CDR3 nucleotides are TGTGCCAGCAGCCTCAGGAGGCGGGACAGGGTACGCTTC. Translating gives CASSLRRRDRVRF.